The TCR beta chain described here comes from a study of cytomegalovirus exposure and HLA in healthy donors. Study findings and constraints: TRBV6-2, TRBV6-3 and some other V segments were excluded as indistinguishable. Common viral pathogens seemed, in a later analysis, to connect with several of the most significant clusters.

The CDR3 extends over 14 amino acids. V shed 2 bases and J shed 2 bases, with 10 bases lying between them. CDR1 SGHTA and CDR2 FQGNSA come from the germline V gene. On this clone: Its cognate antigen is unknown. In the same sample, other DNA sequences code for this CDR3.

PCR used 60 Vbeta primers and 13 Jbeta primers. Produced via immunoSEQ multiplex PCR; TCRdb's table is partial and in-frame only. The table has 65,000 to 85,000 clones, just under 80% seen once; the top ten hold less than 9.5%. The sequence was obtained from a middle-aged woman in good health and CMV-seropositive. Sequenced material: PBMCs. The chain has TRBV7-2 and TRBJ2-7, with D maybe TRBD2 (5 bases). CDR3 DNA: TGTGCCAGCAGCTTACCGGGGAAGCCCTACGAGCAGTACTTC. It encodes CASSLPGKPYEQYF.